The 13 T cell receptor delta chains in this list originate from one sample, sequenced in a study of Vδ1+ human thymocytes. Findings and caveats of the study: Thymic TRG and TRD repertoires appeared highly polyclonal, with Gaussian CDR3 length distributions.

No antigens are known for them. RNA was extracted from the cells and then reverse transcribed. Multiplex PCR used pooled V-gene forward primers and a constant-region reverse primer to amplify CDR3s. TCRdb re-called the multiplex PCR reads via CATT. This sample has around 60,000 delta-chain clones, with around 15% found just once. The sequenced sample was Vdelta1+ gamma-delta thymocytes from the thymus. Indicated subset: FACS-sorted CD3+ TCRalphabeta- TCRVdelta1+ TCRVdelta2- thymocytes. Receptors were obtained from a girl under two years old who had congenital heart surgery.

Note on this clone: A read error may produce the germline difference seen at one junction end. The rearrangement uses TRDV1 and TRDJ1; the match to TRDD3 covers 9 bases. Germline V gene data show CDR1 as TSWWSYY and CDR2 as QGS. This CDR3 spans 21 amino acids. The CDR3 region has the DNA TGTGCTCCTGGGGGATTTGGGGACCTACGCACTGGGGGGTGTTACACCGATAAACTCATCTTT. It is translated as CAPGGFGDLRTGGCYTDKLIF.

This clone was detected only a few times. The V call is TRDV1, the J call TRDJ1, with TRDD3 identical over 12 bases. Trimming at V came to 1 base and at J to 0 bases, leaving 9 bases not matched to a gene. The length of the CDR3 is 19 residues. CDR1 and CDR2 from the germline V gene are TSWWSYY and QGS. The CDR3 is CALGEPSYLGDTYTDKLIF. The CDR3, as DNA: TGTGCTCTTGGGGAACCTTCCTACCTGGGGGATACGTACACCGATAAACTCATCTTT.

The V and J genes are TRDV1 and TRDJ1; D perhaps matches TRDD3 (6 bases). The CDR3 extends over 18 amino acids. The germline V and J ends were trimmed by 1 base and 0 bases, with 18 bases remaining between them. CDR1 TSWWSYY and CDR2 QGS come from the germline V gene. CDR3 nucleotide sequence: TGTGCTCTTGGGGAACGAGCGGGGATGATGGAATACACCGATAAACTCATCTTT. It encodes CALGERAGMMEYTDKLIF.

This clone was picked up a small number of times. The chain recombines TRDV1 with TRDJ1; no reliable D call. V dropped 2 bases and J dropped 5 bases, with 21 bases sitting between them. Germline V lookup: CDR1 TSWWSYY, CDR2 QGS. There are 17 residues in the CDR3. The CDR3: CALGESSSGPGHDKLIF. DNA for the CDR3: TGTGCTCTTGGGGAATCGTCCTCCGGTCCGGGGCATGATAAACTCATCTTT.

V and J are TRDV1 and TRDJ1; 8 bases fit TRDD3. Trimming took 2 bases from V and 0 from J; bases not matched to a gene: 14. CDR3 size: 19 residues. Germline V CDR1 and CDR2: TSWWSYY, QGS. The CDR3 nucleotides read TGTGCTCTTGGGGAATTTAGTTCCTGGGGGACCTTTCACACCGATAAACTCATCTTT. This sequence encodes CALGEFSSWGTFHTDKLIF.

This clone was observed a few times. The chain carries TRDV1 and TRDJ1; D remains unclear. Germline V CDR1 and CDR2: TSWWSYY, QGS. Trimming pared 3 bases from V and 8 bases from J, leaving 25 bases between. CDR3 length: 17 amino acids. In DNA form, the CDR3 reads TGTGCTCTTGGGGACACCCTTACGTTCCCCCACTGTGGGAAACTCATCTTT. Protein sequence: CALGDTLTFPHCGKLIF.

A word on this clone: This sequence may be a read error, since a much larger clone differs from it by one base. The rearrangement uses TRAV29/DV5 and TRDJ1; D remains unclear. Germline V gives CDR1 NSMFDY, CDR2 ISSIKDK. Trimming stripped 4 bases from V and 4 bases from J, with 14 bases between. The CDR3 extends over 13 amino acids. The CDR3 region is CAAAEVRVDKLIF. The DNA for the CDR3 is TGTGCAGCAGCCGAAGTTCGGGTCGATAAACTCATCTTT.

The V and J genes are TRDV1 and TRDJ1, with 13 bases lining up with TRDD3. This CDR3 has 20 amino acids. Germline CDR1 is TSWWSYY and CDR2 is QGS. DNA of the CDR3: TGTGCCCTCCTTACTCTACCACTTACTGGGGGATACGGGGGCACCGATAAACTCATCTTT. Protein sequence: CALLTLPLTGGYGGTDKLIF.

The genes are TRDV1 and TRDJ1; no definite D call. CDR1 and CDR2 from the germline V gene are TSWWSYY and QGS. V shed 1 base and J shed 1 base, with 19 bases lying between them. This CDR3 has 18 residues. CDR3 DNA: TGTGCTCTTGGGGAACGCTCGGAATGGGACTCCCCCACCGATAAACTCATCTTT. Protein sequence: CALGERSEWDSPTDKLIF.

A few counts support this clone. This chain links TRDV1 with TRDJ1; 11 bases map to TRDD3. Germline-derived CDR1 and CDR2 are TSWWSYY and QGS. CDR3 length: 24 residues. The J segment lost 2 bases and the V segment lost 2 bases, leaving 28 bases of the junction unmatched. In DNA, the CDR3 is TGTGCTCTTGGGGAAACTGGGGGGACCCTTCTACTGGGGGATATTCGGGGCGGAACCGATAAACTCATCTTT. It yields the protein CALGETGGTLLLGDIRGGTDKLIF.

This clone came up many times. The J gene is TRDJ3, the V gene TRDV2, with 12 bases lining up with TRDD3. The V and J ends lost 0 bases and 0 bases, in that order; junction bases with no gene match: 11. This CDR3 contains 22 residues. Germline-derived CDR1 and CDR2 are GEAIGNYY and EKD. CDR3: CACDTWVTGGYTNSWDTRQMFF. In DNA, the CDR3 is TGTGCCTGTGACACCTGGGTAACTGGGGGATACACAAACTCCTGGGACACCCGACAGATGTTTTTC.

The chain carries TRDV1 and TRDJ1; possibly TRDD3 for D (5 bases). This CDR3 is 14 amino acids long. Trimming left V 1 base short and J 4 bases short, with 10 bases between. Germline CDR1 reads TSWWSYY; CDR2 reads QGS. Here the CDR3 reads CALGEQIPVDKLIF. The CDR3, as DNA: TGTGCTCTTGGGGAACAGATACCGGTCGATAAACTCATCTTT.

The genes are TRDV1 and TRDJ1, with TRDD3 as a possible D gene (9 bases). The CDR3 extends over 23 amino acids. Germline assignment: CDR1 TSWWSYY and CDR2 QGS. V was pared by 2 bases and J by 0 bases, with 34 bases between. CDR3 region: CALGEATSYGSQDWGKYTDKLIF. The CDR3 bases are TGTGCTCTTGGGGAAGCTACTTCCTACGGTAGTCAGGACTGGGGGAAGTACACCGATAAACTCATCTTT.